This TCR beta chain stems from a study of blood T cell repertoires in COVID-19. TCRdb's table, derived via immunoSEQ multiplex PCR, lists solely in-frame clones and lacks some. In the table there are approximately 210,000 clones, around 80% of which are singletons. The origin of this receptor is a woman in her fifties or sixties with acute COVID-19. The sequenced sample was PBMCs or T cells enriched from blood (not recorded which).

The CDR3 coding sequence is TGTGCCAGCAGCTTATCTGCAGGGGCAATTTCACCCCTCCACTTT. Amino acid sequence: CASSLSAGAISPLHF. The chain has TRBV7-9 and TRBJ1-6; maybe TRBD1 (6 bases). Trimming removed 2 bases at V and 9 bases at J, with 14 bases between. CDR1 and CDR2 from the germline V gene are SEHNR and FQNEAQ (reference sequence). The CDR3 loop spans 15 amino acids. Filled out from reference TRBV7-9 and TRBJ1-6, the complete variable domain reads DTGVSQNPRHKITKRGQNVTFRCDPISEHNRLYWYRQTLGQGPEFLTYFQNEAQLEKSRLLSDRFSAERPKGSFSTLEIQRTEQGDSAMYLCASSLSAGAISPLHFGNGTRLTVT.